These 26 T cell receptor beta chains share one sample of origin, sequenced in a study of blood T cell repertoires in COVID-19. Clones were sequenced by immunoSEQ multiplex PCR, and TCRdb holds only the in-frame ones, with some missing. The sample records under 300,000 clones, more than 80% being singletons. Sequencing was performed on peripheral blood. The receptors stem from a woman in her twenties or thirties with active or convalescent COVID-19.

This chain uses TRBV4-2 with TRBJ2-5; TRBD2 aligns across 9 bases. In germline, CDR1 is LGHNA, CDR2 YNFKEQ. This CDR3 comprises 17 residues. The junction had 10 bases not matched to a gene; V was cut back by 0 bases and J by 5 bases. For the CDR3, the DNA is TGTGCCAGCAGCCAAGAGACGTCCAGCGGGGGGACTGAGACCCAGTACTTC. This translates into CASSQETSSGGTETQYF.

This chain uses TRBV9 with TRBJ2-5, with D unresolved. Between the trimmed V and J ends, which lost 2 bases and 3 bases, there was a span of 14 bases. The germline CDR1 and CDR2 sequences are SGDLS and YYNGEE. The CDR3 extends over 15 amino acids. The CDR3 DNA reads TGTGCCAGCAGCGTGGGCCGCAGTTTTGAAGAGACCCAGTACTTC. This encodes CASSVGRSFEETQYF. Full variable domain (missing parts from reference TRBV9 and TRBJ2-5): DSGVTQTPKHLITATGQRVTLRCSPRSGDLSVYWYQQSLDQGLQFLIQYYNGEERAKGNILERFSAQQFPDLHSELNLSSLELGDSALYFCASSVGRSFEETQYFGPGTRLLVL.

In DNA, the CDR3 is TGTGCCAGTAGTCAACAAACTGGGGCCAACGTCCTGACTTTC. It encodes CASSQQTGANVLTF. This sequence joins TRBV19 and TRBJ2-6, with D unresolved. The V end lost 5 bases, the J end lost 2 bases, and 7 bases lay between the germline ends. This CDR3 has 14 residues. Looked up from germline, CDR1 is LNHDA and CDR2 is SQIVND (reference sequence).

V gene TRBV7-2 combines with J gene TRBJ2-5, with a weak D call TRBD2 (6 bases). Germline V CDR1 and CDR2: SGHTA, FQGNSA. V lost 0 bases and J lost 0, with 8 bases in between. This CDR3 is 15 amino acids long. The CDR3: CASSLAGGNQETQYF. The CDR3 region has the DNA TGTGCCAGCAGCTTAGCCGGGGGAAACCAAGAGACCCAGTACTTC.

The table lists this clone with a count of one. V and J are TRBV14 and TRBJ2-7, with 7 bases fitting TRBD1. V trimming: 0 bases; J trimming: 6 bases; junction bases outside the gene matches: 5. Germline CDR1 and CDR2: SGHDN and FVKESK. The CDR3 is made up of 14 amino acids. CDR3 protein: CASSQDHYRGEQYF. The CDR3 DNA sequence: TGTGCCAGCAGCCAAGACCACTACAGGGGCGAGCAGTACTTC.

The chain links TRBV3-1 (or the pseudogene TRBV3-2) to TRBJ2-5; 14 nucleotides match TRBD2. Unmatched junction bases numbered 19, after V lost 4 bases and J lost 9 bases. The CDR3 runs 19 residues. Germline assignment: CDR1 LGHDT and CDR2 YNNKEL (reference sequence). CDR3 region: CASSLGTGTSGGPGEAQYF. Here the CDR3 DNA reads TGTGCCAGCAGCCTGGGGACAGGGACTAGCGGGGGTCCCGGGGAGGCCCAGTACTTC.

This sequence joins TRBV5-6 and TRBJ2-3; 7 bases line up with TRBD1. V lost 4 bases, J lost 1 base, and 6 bases stayed unmatched. The CDR3 loop spans 15 amino acids. The germline V gene encodes CDR1 SGHDT and CDR2 YYEEEE. The CDR3 sequence is CASSPGTAGTDTQYF. As DNA, the CDR3 is TGTGCCAGCAGCCCCGGGACAGCCGGCACAGATACGCAGTATTTT.

The gene calls are TRBV28 and TRBJ1-6, with D possibly matching TRBD1 (6 bases). V was trimmed by 4 bases and J by 3 bases, leaving 13 bases between them. CDR3 length: 16 amino acids. Germline lookup yields CDR1 MDHEN and CDR2 SYDVKM. The CDR3 protein is CASSSIGGGYNSPLHF. The CDR3 region has the DNA TGTGCCAGCAGTTCCATAGGGGGGGGCTATAATTCACCCCTCCACTTT.

The chain employs TRBV13 and TRBJ1-1; 7 bases agree with TRBD1. This CDR3 contains 14 residues. In germline, CDR1 is PRHDT, CDR2 FYEKMQ (reference sequence). Unmatched junction bases numbered 3, after V lost 3 bases and J lost 2 bases. The DNA for the CDR3 is TGTGCCAGCAGCTTGAGGGGGCAAAACACTGAAGCTTTCTTT. Translating it yields CASSLRGQNTEAFF.

V is TRBV30 and J is TRBJ2-7; 7 bases agree with TRBD1. This CDR3 contains 13 residues. Germline CDR1 and CDR2: GTSNPN and SVGIG (reference sequence). Trimming took 3 bases from V and 2 from J; bases not matched to a gene: 4. The CDR3 loop reads CAWRTGFAYEQYF. CDR3 nucleotide sequence: TGTGCCTGGAGGACAGGGTTCGCCTACGAGCAGTACTTC.

The V call is TRBV5-1, the J call TRBJ2-3, with a tentative D call TRBD1 (6 bases). V lost 4 bases and J 6 bases, leaving 15 bases between the germline ends. The CDR3 totals 14 residues. Germline lookup yields CDR1 SGHRS and CDR2 YFSETQ. The CDR3 DNA is TGCGCCAGCAGCCCGGCTGGGGGCGCCGATACGCAGTATTTT. Amino acid sequence: CASSPAGGADTQYF.

This clone showed up just a few times. The chain employs TRBV7-9 and TRBJ2-7, with 11 bases identical to TRBD1. CDR1 is SEHNR and CDR2 is FQNEAQ in the germline V gene (reference sequence). V shed 4 bases, J shed 6 bases, and the junction held 8 bases outside the gene matches. The CDR3 length is 15 residues. The CDR3, as DNA: TGTGCCAGCAGCTCGGACAGGGGGCTGTGGGCCGAGCAGTACTTC. As protein: CASSSDRGLWAEQYF.

CDR3 nucleotides: TGTGCCAGCAGCAACCCGGGACAGGGGACCTACGAGCAGTACTTC. Residues: CASSNPGQGTYEQYF. This sequence joins TRBV6-5 and TRBJ2-7, with 10 bases that match TRBD1. The CDR3 extends over 15 amino acids. V lost 6 bases and J lost 2; bases outside the gene matches: 7. The germline V gene has CDR1 MNHEY and CDR2 SVGAGI.

The chain recombines TRBV5-6 with TRBJ2-1; no definite D call. Germline CDR1 reads SGHDT; CDR2 reads YYEEEE. CDR3 length: 12 residues. Trimming removed 0 bases at V and 9 bases at J, with 7 bases between. CDR3 loop: CASSLAPLEQFF. The CDR3 DNA sequence: TGTGCCAGCAGCTTGGCCCCCCTTGAGCAGTTCTTC.

The chain joins TRBV11-3 to TRBJ2-2, with TRBD1 identical over 11 bases. The CDR3 runs to 15 residues. Germline CDR1 is SGHNT and CDR2 is YENEEA. V dropped 3 bases and J dropped 8; count of bases not matched to a gene: 5. Here the CDR3 reads CASSLDRGLSGELFF. The CDR3 bases are TGTGCCAGCAGCTTGGACAGGGGGCTGTCGGGGGAGCTGTTTTTT.

V usage is TRBV20-1 and J usage is TRBJ1-5; perhaps TRBD1 as D (5 bases). CDR3 length equals 16 residues. Germline lookup yields CDR1 DFQATT and CDR2 SNEGSKA (reference sequence). Trimming stripped 3 bases from V and 0 bases from J, with 15 bases between. CDR3 coding DNA: TGCAGTGCTAGTTCTCCAGGGACTTATAGCAATCAGCCCCAGCATTTT. Translated: CSASSPGTYSNQPQHF.

V usage is TRBV10-3 and J usage is TRBJ1-6, with D unresolved. Germline CDR1 ENHRY, CDR2 SYGVKD. This CDR3 is built from 15 residues. The V end was cut by 3 bases, the J end by 8 bases, with 14 bases between. CDR3 coding DNA: TGTGCCATCAGTGATCGTCCGCCTTCAGATTCACCCCTCCACTTT. It translates to CAISDRPPSDSPLHF.

The CDR3 bases are TGTGCCAGCTCCGCCGCCAGGTGGGACACTGAAGCTTTCTTT. Protein sequence: CASSAARWDTEAFF. The V call is TRBV18, the J call TRBJ1-1; D not resolved. This CDR3 comprises 14 residues. Germline V gene sequence: CDR1 KGHSH, CDR2 LQKENI. Trimming left V 6 bases short and J 3 bases short, with 14 bases between.

V and J are TRBV7-6 and TRBJ1-3; tentatively, D is TRBD1 (6 bases). The CDR3 consists of 15 residues. V lost 2 bases and J lost 4, with 12 bases in between. Germline V gene data show CDR1 as SGHVS and CDR2 as FNYEAQ. Here the CDR3 reads CASSLIAGEGNTIYF. CDR3 bases: TGTGCCAGCAGCTTAATCGCAGGGGAGGGAAACACCATATATTTT.

The rearrangement uses TRBV7-9 and TRBJ2-5; 7 bases agree with TRBD1. The CDR3 consists of 13 residues. The junction had 10 bases not matched to a gene; V was cut back by 3 bases and J by 12 bases. CDR1 and CDR2 (germline): SEHNR, FQNEAQ (reference sequence). CDR3 in amino acids: CASSLGTVPRKYF. CDR3 nucleotides: TGTGCCAGCAGCTTGGGGACAGTTCCTAGAAAGTACTTC. Full variable domain (rest looked up from reference TRBV7-9 and TRBJ2-5): DTGVSQNPRHKITKRGQNVTFRCDPISEHNRLYWYRQTLGQGPEFLTYFQNEAQLEKSRLLSDRFSAERPKGSFSTLEIQRTEQGDSAMYLCASSLGTVPRKYFGPGTRLLVL.

This chain joins TRBV15 and TRBJ2-2, with 7 bases matching TRBD1. With V trimmed by 1 base and J by 5 bases, 7 bases remained unmatched. Looked up from germline, CDR1 is LNHNV and CDR2 is YYDKDF (reference sequence). The CDR3 has 16 amino acids. The CDR3 nucleotides read TGTGCCACCAGCAGAGCACGGGACAGTCCTACCGGGGAGCTGTTTTTT. Amino acids: CATSRARDSPTGELFF.

The rearrangement uses TRBV5-6 and TRBJ1-6; D remains ambiguous. The CDR3 spans 16 residues. Trimming stripped 5 bases from V and 0 bases from J, with 12 bases between. Germline CDR1 is SGHDT and CDR2 is YYEEEE. The CDR3 region has the DNA TGTGCCAGCAGTTTGAGACGGGGCTCCTATAATTCACCCCTCCACTTT. As protein: CASSLRRGSYNSPLHF.

The chain carries TRBV3-1 (or the pseudogene TRBV3-2) and TRBJ2-6, with D hard to call. Deletions cut 7 bases from V and 1 base from J, with 5 bases between. Germline V lookup: CDR1 LGHDT, CDR2 YNNKEL (reference sequence). The CDR3 sequence is 13 residues long. The CDR3 bases are TGTGCCAGCACCTCTTCTGGGGCCAACGTCCTGACTTTC. Translating gives CASTSSGANVLTF.

This clone was picked up one time. The chain combines TRBV7-2 with TRBJ2-7; D gene uncertain. Trimming shortened V by 4 bases and J by 3 bases, and 7 bases separated the two germline ends. Germline values: CDR1 SGHTA, CDR2 FQGNSA. This CDR3 is built from 12 residues. The CDR3 bases are TGTGCCAGCAGCTCCGGTCGCTACGAGCAGTACTTC. Translated: CASSSGRYEQYF.

This clone was found a few times. This chain uses TRBV5-1 with TRBJ1-2, with D perhaps TRBD1 (5 bases). This CDR3 spans 16 amino acids. Germline V gene data show CDR1 as SGHRS and CDR2 as YFSETQ. Trimming removed 0 bases from V and 2 bases from J, with 14 bases in between. CDR3 in amino acids: CASSLEGSRQNYGYTF. In nucleotides, the CDR3 is TGCGCCAGCAGCTTGGAAGGGTCCAGACAGAACTATGGCTACACCTTC.

The chain couples TRBV4-3 to TRBJ2-3; 7 bases fit TRBD1. This CDR3 has 16 amino acids. Germline V lookup: CDR1 LGHNA, CDR2 YSLEER. V lost 4 bases and J lost 4; bases outside the gene matches: 11. The CDR3 loop is CASSPRDREGSDTQYF. In DNA form, the CDR3 reads TGCGCCAGCAGCCCTCGCGACAGGGAAGGGTCAGATACGCAGTATTTT.